This TCR beta chain was identified in a study of OX40 agonist ivuxolimab in advanced cancers. Study-level points and caveats: Among some nonresponders, normalized T-cell clonal expansion was also low. Antigen specificity remained undetermined for the expanded peripheral T cells.

In regard to this clone: The antigen is undetermined.

The ends were cut back, 6 bases at V and 6 bases at J, with 8 bases in the middle. This CDR3 has 12 residues. CDR1 is MGHRA and CDR2 is YSYEKL in the germline V gene. Assay: immunoSEQ multiplex PCR; the TCRdb copy retains only in-frame clones and omits some. The sample carries 35,000 to 45,000 clones, roughly 86% recorded once. This clonotype was obtained from an adult with an advanced solid tumor such as melanoma, head and neck, liver or kidney cancer. This sample comprised CD4+ or CD8+ T cells sorted from blood, obtained in a trial of the OX40 agonist ivuxolimab. This chain joins TRBV4-1 and TRBJ2-2, with D maybe TRBD1 (5 bases). CDR3 DNA: TGCGCCAGCAGACAGGACCCCGGGGAGCTGTTTTTT. This translates into CASRQDPGELFF.